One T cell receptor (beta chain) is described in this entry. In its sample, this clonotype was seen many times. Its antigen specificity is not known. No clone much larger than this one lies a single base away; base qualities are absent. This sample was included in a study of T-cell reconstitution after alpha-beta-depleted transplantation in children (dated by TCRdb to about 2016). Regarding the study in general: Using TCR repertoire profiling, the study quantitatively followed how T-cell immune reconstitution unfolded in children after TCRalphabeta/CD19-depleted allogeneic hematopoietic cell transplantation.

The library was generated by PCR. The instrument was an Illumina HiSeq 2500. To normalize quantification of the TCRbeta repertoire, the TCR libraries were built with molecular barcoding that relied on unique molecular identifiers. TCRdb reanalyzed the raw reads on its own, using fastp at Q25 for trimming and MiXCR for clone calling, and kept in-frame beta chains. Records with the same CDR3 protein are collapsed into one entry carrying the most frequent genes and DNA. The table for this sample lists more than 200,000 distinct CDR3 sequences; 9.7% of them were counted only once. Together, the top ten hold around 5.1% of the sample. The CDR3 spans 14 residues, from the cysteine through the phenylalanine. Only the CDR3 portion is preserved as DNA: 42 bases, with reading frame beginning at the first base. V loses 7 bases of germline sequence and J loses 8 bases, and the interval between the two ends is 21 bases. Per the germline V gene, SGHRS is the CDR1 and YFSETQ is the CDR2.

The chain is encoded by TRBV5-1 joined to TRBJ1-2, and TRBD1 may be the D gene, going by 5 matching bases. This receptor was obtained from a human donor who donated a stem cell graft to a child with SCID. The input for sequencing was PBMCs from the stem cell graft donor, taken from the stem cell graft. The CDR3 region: CASAPAGGGEGYTF. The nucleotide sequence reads TGCGCCAGCGCCCCCGCCGGGGGAGGGGAAGGCTACACCTTC.